This T cell receptor beta chain derives from a study of T cells expressing NK-cell markers. Study information: Eight donors were sequenced, of whom seven were HCMV-seropositive, while the remaining one was HCMV-seronegative.

Worth noting for this clonotype: What it binds is unknown.

After re-calling the 5' RACE reads, TCRdb lists one entry per CDR3 protein, DNA absent. This sample's table reports approximately 170,000 distinct CDR3 sequences. The CDR3 has 16 residues. The germline CDR1 and CDR2 sequences are SGHVS and FNYEAQ. Findings and limits, study-wide: NKG2C+ dominant clonotype frequencies in six donors were about 1.0-7.5% of CD8+ T cells.

The TCR was taken from a man aged 18 to 69 in good health. Sequencing was performed on blood T cells: a sorted CD56 or NKG2C T cell subset, CD4+ or CD8+ T cells, or bulk PBMC T cells (not recorded which). The gene calls are TRBV7-6 and TRBJ1-1; the TRBD1 assignment by TCRdb is unverifiable without DNA. CDR3 loop: CASSLNRKGMNTEAFF.